The clone carrying this T cell receptor (beta chain) appeared a single time. Germline values: CDR1 LNHDA, CDR2 SQIVND (reference sequence). Between the trimmed V and J ends, which lost 4 bases and 3 bases, there was a span of 5 bases. The CDR3 has 12 residues. The sample belongs to a study of blood T cell repertoires in COVID-19. At the level of the study: PBMCs, B-cell-depleted T cells, or T cells provided the cDNA or gDNA that made up the material.

As originally analysed: Reference gene primer amplification gave nucleated cell count estimates. Method: immunoSEQ multiplex PCR; TCRdb's copy keeps in-frame clones and lacks some. V and J calls and clone size come straight from that table; D and trimming were deduced from the DNA. The profile shows 250,000 or so clones, 80% to 90% of them singletons. What was sequenced was peripheral blood. The rearrangement uses TRBV19 and TRBJ2-3; D unresolved. The receptor comes from a woman in her thirties with active or convalescent COVID-19. The CDR3 spells CASSTYTDTQYF. CDR3 bases: TGTGCCAGTAGTACTTATACAGATACGCAGTATTTT.